These 28 T cell receptor beta chains originate from one sample sequenced in a study of blood T cell repertoires in COVID-19 (dated by TCRdb to about 2020). Library creation used the immunoSEQ multiplex PCR assay. The immuneACCESS repertoire file appears here via TCRdb, limited to in-frame rearrangements. These files lack a portion of the clones; in checked studies, under half of the deficit traces to unresolved V genes, and the cause of the others is not known. The sample includes approximately 250,000 clones, with over 80% observed a single time. The top ten constitute 4.1% of the sample. The material sequenced was PBMCs or T cells enriched from blood (not recorded which). These receptor sequences come from a young woman with acute COVID-19.

CDR3 amino acids: CASRDPGQGTNQPQHF. The CDR3, as DNA: TGTGCCAGTAGAGATCCGGGACAGGGCACCAATCAGCCCCAGCATTTT. The V and J genes are TRBV19 and TRBJ1-5; 9 nucleotides agree with TRBD1. With V trimmed by 6 bases and J by 3 bases, 9 bases remained unmatched. Per the germline V gene, CDR1 is LNHDA and CDR2 is SQIVND (reference sequence). This CDR3 is 16 amino acids long.

This clone was seen a handful of times. V and J are TRBV6-5 and TRBJ2-2; D call uncertain. The CDR3 is made up of 13 amino acids. Germline CDR1 MNHEY, CDR2 SVGAGI. V lost 4 bases to trimming and J lost 3 bases, with 6 bases between them. CDR3 sequence: CASSSFDTGELFF. The CDR3 bases are TGTGCCAGCAGTTCGTTTGACACCGGGGAGCTGTTTTTT.

The rearrangement uses TRBV28 and TRBJ2-3, with D possibly being TRBD2 (5 bases). CDR3 length equals 14 residues. CDR1 is MDHEN and CDR2 is SYDVKM in the germline V gene. V was clipped by 6 bases and J by 0 bases, with 10 bases between them. This CDR3 reads CASRKGGSTDTQYF. CDR3 DNA: TGTGCCAGCAGAAAAGGCGGGAGCACAGATACGCAGTATTTT.

J is TRBJ2-1 and V is TRBV19; D call uncertain. Trimming stripped 2 bases from V and 8 bases from J, with 13 bases between. Germline V gives CDR1 LNHDA, CDR2 SQIVND (reference sequence). This CDR3 comprises 14 residues. CDR3 sequence reads: CASSIQLDFYEQFF. The CDR3 DNA reads TGTGCCAGTAGTATACAGCTAGATTTCTATGAGCAGTTCTTC.

The chain recombines TRBV5-1 with TRBJ1-1, with TRBD1 matching 7 bases. CDR3 size: 14 residues. Per the germline V gene, CDR1 is SGHRS and CDR2 is YFSETQ. Trimming cost V 1 base and J 4 bases; bases outside gene matches: 4. CDR3 region: CASSLTRGSTEAFF. CDR3 sequence (DNA): TGCGCCAGCAGCTTGACCAGGGGGTCCACTGAAGCTTTCTTT.

The chain uses TRBV15 and TRBJ1-1, with D perhaps matching TRBD1 (6 bases). Germline CDR1 is LNHNV and CDR2 is YYDKDF (reference sequence). With 0 bases removed from V and 1 base from J, the gap between germline ends came to 9 bases. The CDR3 is 15 residues long. CDR3 sequence: CATSRETGTNTEAFF. In nucleotides, the CDR3 is TGTGCCACCAGCAGAGAAACAGGGACGAACACTGAAGCTTTCTTT.

This chain connects TRBV2 to TRBJ2-2; 10 nucleotides align to TRBD2. Losses at the gene ends were 3 bases for V and 0 bases for J; bases not matched to a gene: 4. CDR1 SNHLY and CDR2 FYNNEI come from the germline V gene. This CDR3 region has 17 residues. The CDR3 spells CASSDGTSGANTGELFF. The DNA for the CDR3 is TGTGCCAGCAGTGATGGAACTAGCGGGGCGAACACCGGGGAGCTGTTTTTT.

This chain links TRBV9 with TRBJ2-7, with D uncertain. The germline V and J ends were trimmed by 0 bases and 2 bases, with 15 bases remaining between them. Looked up from germline, CDR1 is SGDLS and CDR2 is YYNGEE. The CDR3 sequence is 16 residues long. The CDR3 loop is CASSVEVRVNTYEQYF. As DNA, the CDR3 is TGTGCCAGCAGCGTAGAAGTCCGGGTCAACACCTACGAGCAGTACTTC.

The chain combines TRBV28 with TRBJ1-2; perhaps TRBD1 as D (6 bases). CDR3 length: 15 amino acids. Germline loops: CDR1 MDHEN, CDR2 SYDVKM. Trimming pared 2 bases from V and 8 bases from J, leaving 18 bases between. The CDR3 region is CASSLTIDRGHGYTF. CDR3 DNA: TGTGCCAGCAGTTTAACGATCGATCGGGGACACGGCTACACCTTC.

As for this clone: At the DNA level, this CDR3 is encoded by other sequences in the same sample as well. The gene calls are TRBV3-1 (or the pseudogene TRBV3-2) and TRBJ2-2; D might be TRBD1 (6 bases). The germline V and J ends were trimmed by 2 bases and 4 bases, with 11 bases remaining between them. Germline V gene sequence: CDR1 LGHDT, CDR2 YNNKEL (reference sequence). This CDR3 is built from 15 residues. CDR3: CASSQRGRGTGELFF. In DNA, the CDR3 is TGTGCCAGCAGCCAACGGGGCAGGGGCACCGGGGAGCTGTTTTTT.

This clone was picked up one time. This chain connects TRBV11-2 to TRBJ2-1; 14 bases line up with TRBD2. The V gene end was trimmed by 2 bases and the J gene end by 7 bases; junction bases not matched to a gene: 10. The CDR3 has 18 residues. The germline V gene has CDR1 SGHAT and CDR2 FQNNGV. DNA of the CDR3: TGTGCCAGCAGCTTACAGGGACTAGCGGGAGAAGGTGGGAATGAGCAGTTCTTC. Its protein is CASSLQGLAGEGGNEQFF.

The rearrangement uses TRBV3-1 (or the pseudogene TRBV3-2) and TRBJ2-4; 10 positions agree with TRBD2. Germline V lookup: CDR1 LGHDT, CDR2 YNNKEL (reference sequence). The CDR3 has 19 amino acids. V lost 4 bases to trimming and J lost 0 bases; unmatched junction nucleotides: 12. CDR3: CASSPLGGTSVIAKNIQYF. The CDR3 bases are TGTGCCAGCAGCCCCTTAGGTGGGACTAGCGTTATAGCCAAAAACATTCAGTACTTC.

In this sample, this clone turned up a few times. J is TRBJ2-2 and V is TRBV7-3, with 9 nucleotides matching TRBD2. The CDR3 is made up of 19 amino acids. V lost 0 bases, J lost 5 bases, and 13 bases stayed unmatched. From germline, CDR1 is SGHTA and CDR2 FQGTGA. CDR3 DNA sequence: TGTGCCAGCAGCTTAACGGCGGGTAGCGGGAGCCTCGGAACCGGGGAGCTGTTTTTT. Translation: CASSLTAGSGSLGTGELFF. The variable domain in full, with the rest retrieved from reference TRBV7-3 and TRBJ2-2, is GAGVSQTPSNKVTEKGKYVELRCDPISGHTALYWYRQSLGQGPEFLIYFQGTGAADDSGLPNDRFFAVRPEGSVSTLKIQRTERGDSAVYLCASSLTAGSGSLGTGELFFGEGSRLTVL.

The rearrangement links TRBV9 to TRBJ2-7; 8 bases line up with TRBD2. CDR1 and CDR2 from the germline V gene are SGDLS and YYNGEE. Trimming at V came to 3 bases and at J to 2 bases, leaving 4 bases not matched to a gene. The CDR3 is 14 residues long. CDR3 in amino acids: CASSAAGVTYEQYF. DNA of the CDR3: TGTGCCAGCAGCGCAGCGGGAGTAACCTACGAGCAGTACTTC.

This sequence joins TRBV5-4 and TRBJ2-1; possible D gene TRBD2, 6 bases. The CDR3 sequence is 16 residues long. In germline, CDR1 is SGHNT, CDR2 YYREEE (reference sequence). V was clipped by 5 bases and J by 0 bases, with 15 bases between them. CDR3 loop: CASRWDSPSSYNEQFF. CDR3 coding DNA: TGTGCCAGCAGGTGGGACTCCCCGAGCTCCTACAATGAGCAGTTCTTC. Full variable domain (outside the CDR3, taken from reference TRBV5-4 and TRBJ2-1): ETGVTQSPTHLIKTRGQQVTLRCSSQSGHNTVSWYQQALGQGPQFIFQYYREEENGRGNFPPRFSGLQFPNYSSELNVNALELDDSALYLCASRWDSPSSYNEQFFGPGTRLTVL.

The rearrangement uses TRBV29-1 and TRBJ2-3, with D possibly TRBD1 on 6 matching bases. The CDR3 runs to 14 residues. With 3 bases removed from V and 6 bases from J, the gap between germline ends came to 16 bases. Germline V gene data show CDR1 as SQVTM and CDR2 as ANQGSEA. CDR3 DNA sequence: TGCAGCGTTGATTTGGACAGCCAAATGGATACGCAGTATTTT. Translation: CSVDLDSQMDTQYF.

The rearrangement uses TRBV27 and TRBJ2-2, with 7 positions matching TRBD2. The V segment lost 5 bases and the J segment 3 bases; nucleotides outside the gene matches: 9. Germline V CDR1 and CDR2: MNHEY, SMNVEV (reference sequence). There are 16 residues in the CDR3. The CDR3 sequence is CASSTIPSGYTGELFF. The CDR3 DNA is TGTGCCAGCAGTACCATCCCTAGCGGCTACACCGGGGAGCTGTTTTTT.

The chain employs TRBV5-1 and TRBJ2-3, with 10 positions matching TRBD2. The germline CDR1 and CDR2 sequences are SGHRS and YFSETQ. The CDR3 contains 18 residues. J gave up 6 bases and V 2 bases, and 15 bases lay outside the gene matches. In nucleotides, the CDR3 is TGCGCCAGCAGCTTCCTAGCGGGAGAGGTGATCGGTAGCGATACGCAGTATTTT. Translating it yields CASSFLAGEVIGSDTQYF.

The CDR3 region is CASSSGTGRSSNQPQHF. CDR3 DNA sequence: TGTGCCAGCAGTTCCGGGACAGGGAGGAGTAGCAATCAGCCCCAGCATTTT. The rearrangement uses TRBV28 and TRBJ1-5; 9 positions agree with TRBD1. Per the germline V gene, CDR1 is MDHEN and CDR2 is SYDVKM. The CDR3 contains 17 residues. Trimming cost V 4 bases and J 0 bases; bases outside gene matches: 7.

The J gene is TRBJ2-7, the V gene TRBV27, with TRBD2 matching 10 bases. J was trimmed by 4 bases and V by 0 bases; bases with no gene match: 3. The germline V gene has CDR1 MNHEY and CDR2 SMNVEV (reference sequence). This CDR3 contains 15 residues. In DNA form, the CDR3 reads TGTGCCAGCAGTTTATCTCTAGCGGGAGATTACGAGCAGTACTTC. Encoded protein: CASSLSLAGDYEQYF.

The chain has TRBV30 and TRBJ1-1, with 9 nucleotides matching TRBD1. The V segment lost 5 bases and the J segment 1 base; nucleotides outside the gene matches: 2. Germline V lookup: CDR1 GTSNPN, CDR2 SVGIG (reference sequence). The CDR3 has 13 amino acids. Here the CDR3 reads CAWDRGGNTEAFF. The CDR3 region has the DNA TGTGCCTGGGACAGGGGGGGGAACACTGAAGCTTTCTTT.

The chain has TRBV11-3 and TRBJ2-2; TRBD1 agrees at 9 bases. V gave up 5 bases and J gave up 1 base; unmatched junction bases: 14. The CDR3 contains 19 residues. Germline lookup yields CDR1 SGHNT and CDR2 YENEEA. CDR3 DNA: TGTGCCAGCAGCAGTCGGACAGGGGCAGATATTGAGAACACCGGGGAGCTGTTTTTT. Translated, it gives CASSSRTGADIENTGELFF.

This clone was detected only a few times. This chain connects TRBV27 to TRBJ2-7; TRBD1 matches 11 bases. This CDR3 is 17 amino acids long. Losses at the gene ends were 0 bases for V and 1 base for J; bases not matched to a gene: 5. Germline assignment: CDR1 MNHEY and CDR2 SMNVEV (reference sequence). The CDR3 DNA sequence: TGTGCCAGCAGTTTATCAGTGGGGACAGGGGGTTCCTACGAGCAGTACTTC. It translates to CASSLSVGTGGSYEQYF.

This clone was seen a single time. The chain links TRBV7-8 to TRBJ2-7, with D perhaps matching TRBD2 (5 bases). This CDR3 is built from 14 residues. V lost 5 bases to trimming and J lost 0 bases, with 11 bases between them. The germline V gene has CDR1 SGHVS and CDR2 FQNEAQ. The CDR3 region has the DNA TGTGCCAGCAGCCCTGAGGGCTCCTCCTACGAGCAGTACTTC. It specifies CASSPEGSSYEQYF.

On this clone itself: Germline is not matched at one junction end, which may reflect a read error. J is TRBJ1-5 and V is TRBV12-3 or TRBV12-4, with no clear D. The length of the CDR3 is 12 residues. As DNA, the CDR3 is TGTGCCAGCAGTTTAGCGCAGATTGCACCGTCCTTT. Its translation: CASSLAQIAPSF.

This chain links TRBV7-6 with TRBJ1-1, with TRBD1 matching 10 bases. In germline, CDR1 is SGHVS, CDR2 FNYEAQ. The V segment lost 3 bases and the J segment 0 bases; nucleotides outside the gene matches: 7. The CDR3 runs 17 residues. The CDR3: CASSFGRDRGMNTEAFF. The CDR3 DNA sequence: TGTGCCAGCAGCTTCGGCCGGGACAGGGGAATGAACACTGAAGCTTTCTTT.

This chain connects TRBV19 to TRBJ1-2, with a weak D call TRBD1 (6 bases). This CDR3 comprises 14 residues. CDR1 and CDR2 (germline): LNHDA, SQIVND (reference sequence). Trimming took off 4 bases at V and 5 bases at J, with 14 bases between the two ends. The CDR3 loop is CASSTDRWAYGYTF. The CDR3 region has the DNA TGTGCCAGTAGTACTGACAGGTGGGCATATGGCTACACCTTC.

The table lists this clone with a count of one. This chain links TRBV25-1 with TRBJ1-4; D remains unclear. Trimming left V 4 bases short and J 8 bases short, with 17 bases between. In germline, CDR1 is MGHDK, CDR2 SYGVNS. The CDR3 loop spans 15 amino acids. CDR3 in amino acids: CASSVINSLEEKLFF. DNA for the CDR3: TGTGCCAGCAGTGTGATAAATTCTTTGGAGGAAAAACTGTTTTTT.